A selection of T cell receptor beta chains follows, all from one sample in a study of post-analysis software for immune sequencing data. TCRdb analysed the PCR reads with MiXCR anew, one entry per CDR3 protein. The data show about 460,000 distinct CDR3 sequences, roughly 45% seen once. Sequencing was done on a sample of blood. The receptors shown here come from a girl between 5 and 17 years old with multiple sclerosis. Each CDR3 is given with its conserved first and last residue. The D gene is left open where the match is weak. Not all rows give a size; the values are once, few, many and, for expanded clones, a class.

>-|-|TRBV25-1|TRBJ2-1
TGTGCCAGCAGTGAATCTGATAGCTCCTACAATGAGCAGTTCTTC
CASSESDSSYNEQFF
>-|-|TRBV20-1|TRBJ2-7
TGCAGTGCTAGAGATTTAGGACTTCCGACCTACGAGCAGTACTTC
CSARDLGLPTYEQYF
>TRBD1|-|TRBV20-1|TRBJ2-7
TGCAGTGCGGGAGTGGGGACAGAAGTTTCCTACGAGCAGTACTTC
CSAGVGTEVSYEQYF
>-|-|TRBV6-5|TRBJ2-3
TGTGCCAGCAGCGAGGGGGGTCCCCTGACAGATACGCAGTATTTT
CASSEGGPLTDTQYF
>-|few|TRBV27|TRBJ2-5
TGTGCCAGCAGTTCCTCGCCGGGGCCAGAGACCCAGTACTTC
CASSSSPGPETQYF
>-|-|TRBV4-1|TRBJ2-7
TGCGCCAGCAGCCAGGGGTGGGGCGGGATCTCCTACGAGCAGTACTTC
CASSQGWGGISYEQYF
>TRBD2|-|TRBV27|TRBJ2-7
TGTGCCAGCAGTTGGGCGGGAGGGGACTCCTACGAGCAGTACTTC
CASSWAGGDSYEQYF
>TRBD1|-|TRBV11-1|TRBJ2-3
TGTGCCAGCAGCTACGCAGGGGGAAGCACAGATACGCAGTATTTT
CASSYAGGSTDTQYF
>-|-|TRBV20-1|TRBJ1-2
TGCAGTGCTAGAACTGGGGATTCGGAGGGCTACACCTTC
CSARTGDSEGYTF
>-|-|TRBV7-9|TRBJ1-2
TGTGCCAGCAGAATTGTTGGGGCCGGCTACACCTTC
CASRIVGAGYTF
>-|-|TRBV27|TRBJ2-1
TGTGCCAGCAGTTCGGGGTACAGCTCCTACAATGAGCAGTTCTTC
CASSSGYSSYNEQFF
>-|-|TRBV20-1|TRBJ2-7
TGCAGTGCTAGACCTATCTGGGGGACCATACTCTACGAGCAGTACTTC
CSARPIWGTILYEQYF
>-|-|TRBV10-1|TRBJ2-7
TGCGCCAGCAGTGAGTCGGGAGTCCCAACCGAGCAGTACTTC
CASSESGVPTEQYF
>-|-|TRBV5-1|TRBJ2-3
TGCGCCAGCAGCCCTGGACCCCGGGATACGCAGTATTTT
CASSPGPRDTQYF
>-|few|TRBV20-1|TRBJ1-2
TGCAGTGCTGGCGGAGACAGGTCAATAGCTAACTATGGCTACACCTTC
CSAGGDRSIANYGYTF
>-|few|TRBV28|TRBJ2-7
TGTGCCAGCAGCACGACAGGGCGGGAGGACGAGCAGTACTTC
CASSTTGREDEQYF
>-|-|TRBV9|TRBJ1-2
TGTGCCAGCAGCTCGCCGACAGGAAACTATGGCTACACCTTC
CASSSPTGNYGYTF
>-|few|TRBV28|TRBJ1-2
TGTGCCAGCAGTTTATTGTGGGGAGACCCTGGCTACACCTTC
CASSLLWGDPGYTF
>TRBD2|-|TRBV15|TRBJ2-1
TGTGCCACCAGCAGAGATCGGCTAGCGGAGTTCTACAATGAGCAGTTCTTC
CATSRDRLAEFYNEQFF
>-|once|TRBV19|TRBJ1-1
TGTGCCAGTAGCCCCGGACGGCACACTGAAGCTTTCTTT
CASSPGRHTEAFF